Listed here are 29 T cell receptor beta chains from one sample, sequenced in a study of blood T cells in healthy people across ages. A sample-barcoded 5' primer and a J-beta primer mix were used in a second PCR of roughly 6 to 11 cycles. In TCRdb, the 5' RACE reads were re-called with MiXCR into one record per CDR3 protein. The sample consists of 600,000 or so distinct CDR3 sequences, around a fifth of them appearing once. The sequencing sample was made of blood. These receptors came from a man between 65 and 80 years old in good health.

In this sample, this clonotype turned up many times. The V call is TRBV20-1, the J call TRBJ2-5, with a weak D call TRBD2 (7 bases). The CDR3 has 15 residues. Germline values: CDR1 DFQATT, CDR2 SNEGSKA (reference sequence). Trimming removed 3 bases from V and 2 bases from J, with 16 bases in between. CDR3: CSASPKGGVQETQYF. CDR3 bases: TGCAGTGCTAGCCCCAAGGGGGGGGTTCAAGAGACCCAGTACTTC.

The table lists this clonotype with a few counts. V is TRBV5-1 and J is TRBJ2-1; TRBD2 aligns across 9 bases. This CDR3 contains 18 residues. Looked up from germline, CDR1 is SGHRS and CDR2 is YFSETQ. The junction had 7 bases not matched to a gene; V was cut back by 0 bases and J by 0 bases. The CDR3 here is CASSLVASGNPSYNEQFF. For the CDR3, the DNA is TGCGCCAGCAGCTTGGTCGCTAGCGGGAACCCCTCCTACAATGAGCAGTTCTTC.

The chain couples TRBV18 to TRBJ2-5, with 13 nucleotides matching TRBD2. Germline-derived CDR1 and CDR2 are KGHSH and LQKENI. The CDR3 consists of 18 residues. V gave up 3 bases and J gave up 0 bases; unmatched junction bases: 7. CDR3 nucleotide sequence: TGTGCCAGCTCACCCCTGGGACTAGCGGGAAGATACCAAGAGACCCAGTACTTC. Translated, it gives CASSPLGLAGRYQETQYF.

This sequence joins TRBV19 and TRBJ2-5, with D perhaps TRBD1 or TRBD2 (6 bases each). The tail of the sequence fits TRBJ2-7 better, so the J call may be wrong. CDR1 LNHDA and CDR2 SQIVND come from the germline V gene (reference sequence). The CDR3 consists of 15 residues. CDR3 protein: CASRTGGTSSYEQYF. The CDR3 DNA is TGTGCCAGTAGAACCGGGGGCACGAGCTCCTACGAGCAGTACTTC.

In its sample, this clonotype was seen a few times. The rearrangement joins TRBV2 to TRBJ2-3, with 10 bases matching TRBD2. In germline, CDR1 is SNHLY, CDR2 FYNNEI. This CDR3 contains 14 residues. V trimming: 10 bases; J trimming: 0 bases; junction bases outside the gene matches: 4. In DNA, the CDR3 is TGTGCCAACAAGCGGGAGGGCAGCACAGATACGCAGTATTTT. This encodes CANKREGSTDTQYF.

The V gene is TRBV7-8, the J gene TRBJ2-3, with D possibly matching TRBD1 (6 bases). The CDR3 has 13 residues. Looked up from germline, CDR1 is SGHVS and CDR2 is FQNEAQ. Trimming took off 5 bases at V and 7 bases at J, with 13 bases between the two ends. CDR3 in amino acids: CASSPGVGYTQYF. Written as DNA, the CDR3 is TGTGCCAGCAGCCCAGGGGTGGGCTATACGCAGTATTTT.

The chain is built from TRBV9 and TRBJ1-2, with 8 bases aligning to TRBD1. After removal of 7 bases from V and 9 bases from J, the junction contained 14 bases not matched to a gene. CDR3 length: 14 residues. CDR1 SGDLS and CDR2 YYNGEE come from the germline V gene. Here the CDR3 DNA reads TGTGCCAGCGGTGGAATAGGGACAGGAAGAAGCTACACCTTC. It translates to CASGGIGTGRSYTF.

The rearrangement uses TRBV29-1 and TRBJ2-1; 8 bases match TRBD2. Trimming took 8 bases from V and 9 from J; bases not matched to a gene: 15. The CDR3 is 14 amino acids. Germline V CDR1 and CDR2: SQVTM, ANQGSEA. The CDR3 spells CSQKPSGGNGEQFF. Here the CDR3 DNA reads TGCAGCCAAAAACCGAGCGGGGGTAACGGTGAGCAGTTCTTC.

On this clonotype: Relative to the germline gene, one junction end is altered; a read error may explain this. This chain links TRBV7-7 with TRBJ2-3, with D unresolved. Germline assignment: CDR1 SSHAT and CDR2 FNYEAQ (reference sequence). The CDR3 runs to 14 residues. The CDR3 loop reads CASSPGAGTDTQYF. In DNA form, the CDR3 reads TGTGCTAGCAGCCCAGGCGCCGGCACAGATACGCAGTATTTT.

This clonotype was detected a few times. The chain couples TRBV28 to TRBJ2-7; the D gene is possibly TRBD1 (6 bases). The CDR3 length is 15 residues. V was pared by 6 bases and J by 3 bases, with 18 bases between. The germline gives CDR1 MDHEN, CDR2 SYDVKM. CDR3 amino acids: CASRRRGTTGYEQYF. The CDR3 nucleotides are TGTGCCAGCAGACGGAGAGGGACAACGGGCTACGAGCAGTACTTC.

V gene TRBV10-3 combines with J gene TRBJ1-2, with 8 bases matching TRBD1. CDR1 and CDR2 from the germline V gene are ENHRY and SYGVKD. V shed 2 bases and J 7 bases; nucleotides not matched to a gene: 9. The CDR3 contains 15 residues. The CDR3 nucleotides read TGTGCCATCAGTGAGACCGACAGGGGCTTTGGTGGCTACACCTTC. This codes for CAISETDRGFGGYTF.

This chain's CDR3 is CASSLWDGANETQYF. In DNA form, the CDR3 reads TGTGCCAGCAGCTTATGGGACGGCGCTAATGAGACCCAGTACTTC. This sequence joins TRBV7-9 and TRBJ2-5, with D perhaps TRBD1 or TRBD2 (5 bases each). The CDR3 length is 15 residues. Germline V CDR1 and CDR2: SEHNR, FQNEAQ (reference sequence). V gave up 2 bases and J gave up 5 bases, with 15 bases separating them.

This clonotype appeared a few times. The CDR3 nucleotides are TGTGCCAGCACCGAAGACAGCTATGGCTACACCTTC. Translated, it gives CASTEDSYGYTF. The chain recombines TRBV12-3 or TRBV12-4 with TRBJ1-2; possibly TRBD1 for D (5 bases). Trimming took off 7 bases at V and 4 bases at J, with 10 bases between the two ends. This CDR3 comprises 12 residues.

This clonotype was seen more than once but under ten times. The chain uses TRBV7-8 and TRBJ2-5; D possibly matches TRBD1 or TRBD2 (6 bases each). This CDR3 comprises 18 residues. Germline assignment: CDR1 SGHVS and CDR2 FQNEAQ. Deletions cut 2 bases from V and 1 base from J, with 20 bases between. The CDR3 sequence: CASSLLSGGRRAQETQYF. For the CDR3, the DNA is TGTGCCAGCAGCTTATTATCCGGGGGCCGTCGGGCCCAAGAGACCCAGTACTTC.

This clonotype was picked up a small number of times. The CDR3 nucleotides are TGTGCCAGCAGCTTCCAAGGACTAGACACCGGGGAGCTGTTTTTT. Its translation: CASSFQGLDTGELFF. The chain joins TRBV7-2 to TRBJ2-2; TRBD2 matches 7 bases. The CDR3 is 15 residues long. V shed 3 bases, J shed 3 bases, and the junction held 4 bases outside the gene matches. CDR1 is SGHTA, CDR2 FQGNSA, per germline.

This clonotype was seen a few times. The rearrangement joins TRBV6-6 to TRBJ2-3; 12 nucleotides align to TRBD2. After removal of 7 bases from V and 0 bases from J, the junction contained 5 bases not matched to a gene. The germline V gene has CDR1 MNHNY and CDR2 SVGAGI (reference sequence). The length of the CDR3 is 16 residues. DNA for the CDR3: TGTGCCAGCACCAGACTAGCGGGGGCGAGCACAGATACGCAGTATTTT. Translated, it gives CASTRLAGASTDTQYF.

This clonotype came up a few times. The V call is TRBV20-1, the J call TRBJ2-5, with a weak D call TRBD2 (5 bases). Germline CDR1 and CDR2: DFQATT and SNEGSKA (reference sequence). Trimming pared 5 bases from V and 5 bases from J, leaving 21 bases between. This CDR3 spans 15 amino acids. CDR3 sequence reads: CSAGPPTGSGETQYF. CDR3 nucleotides: TGCAGTGCTGGCCCACCGACGGGGAGTGGTGAGACCCAGTACTTC.

The chain has TRBV7-2 and TRBJ1-2; D is perhaps TRBD1 (5 bases). CDR1 SGHTA and CDR2 FQGNSA come from the germline V gene. Trimming pared 6 bases from V and 6 bases from J, leaving 23 bases between. The CDR3 length is 16 residues. CDR3: CASRLTSGTASNGYTF. The CDR3 nucleotides read TGTGCCAGCAGGCTCACCTCCGGGACTGCTTCAAATGGCTACACCTTC.

This clonotype was seen a handful of times. Here the CDR3 reads CASREEAISRTYNSPLHF. For the CDR3, the DNA is TGTGCCAGCAGGGAAGAAGCAATAAGTAGGACCTATAATTCACCCCTCCACTTT. The genes are TRBV6-2 or TRBV6-3 and TRBJ1-6; no reliable D call. Deletions cut 6 bases from V and 2 bases from J, with 20 bases between. CDR3 length equals 18 residues. Per germline, CDR1 MNHEY and CDR2 SVGEGT.

This chain connects TRBV4-1 to TRBJ2-7; D may be TRBD1 (5 bases). The CDR3 consists of 14 residues. Germline V gene lookup returns CDR1 MGHRA and CDR2 YSYEKL. Between the trimmed V and J ends, which lost 1 base and 5 bases, there was a span of 12 bases. The CDR3 coding sequence is TGCGCCAGCAGCCAAGTAGTACAGGCGGACGAGCAGTACTTC. Amino acids: CASSQVVQADEQYF.

This clonotype has a handful of counts. The chain couples TRBV24-1 to TRBJ2-3; D is uncertain. Germline CDR1 KGHDR, CDR2 SFDVKD. CDR3 length: 15 amino acids. V dropped 10 bases and J dropped 6 bases, with 22 bases sitting between them. CDR3 loop: CATSDRQEVMDTQYF. The CDR3, as DNA: TGTGCCACGTCTGATCGCCAGGAAGTTATGGATACGCAGTATTTT.

This sequence joins TRBV6-4 and TRBJ2-3; D uncertain. Trimming removed 4 bases from V and 5 bases from J, with 16 bases in between. CDR1 is MRHNA, CDR2 SNTAGT, per germline. CDR3 length: 15 amino acids. Here the CDR3 DNA reads TGTGCCAGCAGTGCGAGTGGTCCTGGGATAGATACGCAGTATTTT. This translates into CASSASGPGIDTQYF.

The V call is TRBV12-3 or TRBV12-4, the J call TRBJ1-5; 9 bases agree with TRBD1. V shed 6 bases and J 5 bases; nucleotides not matched to a gene: 8. CDR3 length: 15 residues. CDR3 nucleotides: TGTGCCAGCAGCCCCGGGACAGGGACTCATCAGCCCCAGCATTTT. This gives the protein CASSPGTGTHQPQHF.

This clonotype was detected only a few times. V is TRBV3-1 and J is TRBJ1-6; D is undetermined. CDR1 is LGHDT and CDR2 is YNNKEL in the germline V gene (reference sequence). The CDR3 loop spans 16 amino acids. With 2 bases removed from V and 9 bases from J, the gap between germline ends came to 17 bases. The CDR3 bases are TGTGCCAGCAGCCAACTGCTACCACCCGGAGGTTCACCCCTCCACTTT. Translated, it gives CASSQLLPPGGSPLHF.

This clonotype was detected only a few times. The rearrangement joins TRBV11-2 to TRBJ2-5; TRBD2 matches 9 bases. Germline loops: CDR1 SGHAT, CDR2 FQNNGV. The CDR3 is made up of 16 amino acids. V shed 1 base and J 2 bases; nucleotides not matched to a gene: 5. The CDR3 sequence is CASSLGPLAGQETQYF. The CDR3 region has the DNA TGTGCCAGCAGCTTAGGCCCGCTAGCGGGGCAAGAGACCCAGTACTTC.

V is TRBV28 and J is TRBJ2-4, with 8 nucleotides matching TRBD1. CDR1 is MDHEN and CDR2 is SYDVKM in the germline V gene. The junction had 8 bases not matched to a gene; V was cut back by 8 bases and J by 2 bases. This CDR3 contains 15 residues. The DNA for the CDR3 is TGTGCCAGCGGTAGACAGGGGTTAACCAAAAACATTCAGTACTTC. Encoded protein: CASGRQGLTKNIQYF.

Concerning this clonotype: A clone one base away is much larger, so this may be a read error. The V and J genes are TRBV29-1 and TRBJ2-5, with D uncertain. The DNA end is more similar to TRBJ2-1, so the J call may be wrong. CDR3 length: 9 amino acids. Germline CDR1 and CDR2: SQVTM and ANQGSEA. The chain's CDR3 is CSVTDEQFF. The CDR3 region has the DNA TGCAGCGTTACAGATGAGCAGTTCTTC.

V is TRBV7-2 and J is TRBJ2-1, with D tentatively TRBD2 (6 bases). The J call may be incorrect, as the DNA end agrees better with TRBJ2-7. CDR1 SGHTA and CDR2 FQGNSA come from the germline V gene. The CDR3 is 13 amino acids. CDR3 amino acids: CASSLARGHEQYF. CDR3 in DNA: TGTGCCAGCAGCTTAGCGCGGGGACACGAGCAGTACTTC.

V usage is TRBV5-1 and J usage is TRBJ2-7, with TRBD1 identical over 10 bases. This CDR3 spans 14 amino acids. J was trimmed by 5 bases and V by 5 bases; bases with no gene match: 7. Germline CDR1 reads SGHRS; CDR2 reads YFSETQ. CDR3 in amino acids: CASRWTGGSDEQYF. The CDR3 DNA reads as TGCGCCAGCAGATGGACAGGGGGTTCGGACGAGCAGTACTTC.